These 10 T cell receptor beta chains were all obtained from the same sample, sequenced in a study of cytomegalovirus exposure and HLA in healthy donors. Primers: 60 Vbeta forward and 13 Jbeta reverse. Profiled with immunoSEQ multiplex PCR; TCRdb holds only in-frame clones, not every one. The table lists about 62,000 clones, about 79% of them singletons. The sequenced material came from PBMCs. The receptors originated from a man between 60 and 75 years old in good health and CMV-seropositive.

The chain uses TRBV27 and TRBJ2-6; no firm D call. Germline V gives CDR1 MNHEY, CDR2 SMNVEV (reference sequence). V was pared by 4 bases and J by 1 base, with 8 bases between. The CDR3 spans 15 residues. CDR3 DNA: TGTGCCAGCAGTTACAGATTATCTGGGGCCAACGTCCTGACTTTC. This codes for CASSYRLSGANVLTF.

In its sample, this clone was seen a few times. The chain is built from TRBV27 and TRBJ2-7; 11 bases map to TRBD1. J gave up 3 bases and V 6 bases, and 4 bases lay outside the gene matches. This CDR3 comprises 14 residues. Germline assignment: CDR1 MNHEY and CDR2 SMNVEV (reference sequence). In DNA, the CDR3 is TGTGCCAGCAGCCGGACAGGGGGCAACTACGAGCAGTACTTC. It specifies CASSRTGGNYEQYF.

This sequence joins TRBV4-1 and TRBJ1-4; 7 positions agree with TRBD1. This CDR3 has 15 amino acids. CDR1 MGHRA and CDR2 YSYEKL come from the germline V gene. V gave up 2 bases and J gave up 7 bases; unmatched junction bases: 7. The CDR3 region is CASSQSSDRVEKLFF. DNA for the CDR3: TGCGCCAGCAGCCAAAGTAGTGACAGGGTTGAAAAACTGTTTTTT.

The rearrangement links TRBV7-8 to TRBJ2-2, with D perhaps matching TRBD1 (5 bases). Per the germline V gene, CDR1 is SGHVS and CDR2 is FQNEAQ. The CDR3 is made up of 12 amino acids. The V and J ends lost 1 base and 12 bases respectively, with 9 bases between them. CDR3 loop: CASSLGRVKLFF. CDR3 in DNA: TGTGCCAGCAGCTTAGGCAGGGTAAAGCTGTTTTTT.

V is TRBV7-2 and J is TRBJ2-1; 10 bases agree with TRBD1. The CDR3 loop spans 15 amino acids. The junction had 12 bases not matched to a gene; V was cut back by 7 bases and J by 9 bases. Germline values: CDR1 SGHTA, CDR2 FQGNSA. CDR3 residues: CASNGGQGRTIEQFF. DNA for the CDR3: TGTGCCAGCAACGGGGGACAGGGGCGTACAATTGAGCAGTTCTTC.

The V gene is TRBV2, the J gene TRBJ1-6, with TRBD1 matching over 10 bases. The trim removed 2 bases at V and 7 bases at J, leaving 2 bases unmatched. This CDR3 is built from 15 residues. The germline CDR1 and CDR2 sequences are SNHLY and FYNNEI. CDR3: CASSERQGANSPLHF. CDR3 in DNA: TGTGCCAGCAGTGAAAGACAGGGGGCGAATTCACCCCTCCACTTT.

The gene calls are TRBV13 and TRBJ2-7; D ambiguous. Germline-derived CDR1 and CDR2 are PRHDT and FYEKMQ (reference sequence). The CDR3 runs 14 residues. V lost 5 bases and J lost 0, with 11 bases in between. As DNA, the CDR3 is TGTGCCAGCAGCCCCTCGTTGAGCTCCTACGAGCAGTACTTC. It translates to CASSPSLSSYEQYF. The full variable domain, completed using reference TRBV13 and TRBJ2-7, is AAGVIQSPRHLIKEKRETATLKCYPIPRHDTVYWYQQGPGQDPQFLISFYEKMQSDKGSIPDRFSAQQFSDYHSELNMSSLELGDSALYFCASSPSLSSYEQYFGPGTRLTVT.

V is TRBV7-8 and J is TRBJ2-5; TRBD2 aligns across 8 bases. V shed 7 bases, J shed 2 bases, and the junction held 21 bases outside the gene matches. The germline CDR1 and CDR2 sequences are SGHVS and FQNEAQ. The CDR3 sequence is 19 residues long. The CDR3 nucleotides read TGTGCCAGCACCCCTTATTCTCGGGGGGGGGCCCTAGGTCAAGAGACCCAGTACTTC. Its protein product is CASTPYSRGGALGQETQYF.

The chain couples TRBV5-1 to TRBJ2-7, with TRBD1 matching over 8 bases. Germline-derived CDR1 and CDR2 are SGHRS and YFSETQ. Unmatched junction bases numbered 2, after V lost 0 bases and J lost 3 bases. The length of the CDR3 is 14 residues. The CDR3 here is CASSLGQGIYEQYF. In DNA, the CDR3 is TGCGCCAGCAGCTTGGGACAGGGGATCTACGAGCAGTACTTC.

Here the CDR3 DNA reads TGTGCCAGCAGTTACCGGTGGGGGCGAGACTATGGCTACACCTTC. It yields the protein CASSYRWGRDYGYTF. The rearrangement uses TRBV6-5 and TRBJ1-2; D possibly corresponds to TRBD1 (6 bases). CDR1 is MNHEY, CDR2 SVGAGI, per germline. Trimming pared 2 bases from V and 3 bases from J, leaving 13 bases between. This CDR3 contains 15 residues.